A single sample is the source of the 14 T cell receptor beta chains below, sequenced in a study of cytomegalovirus exposure and HLA in healthy donors. Amplification used 60 Vbeta primers and 13 Jbeta primers. The protocol was immunoSEQ multiplex PCR, while the TCRdb copy is restricted to in-frame clones and leaves out a portion. Found here are around 200,000 clones, approximately 86% of them singletons; the top ten hold around 0.31%. Sequences were obtained from PBMCs. The receptors were sampled from a woman in her thirties in good health and CMV-seronegative.

The chain uses TRBV11-2 and TRBJ2-7, with 13 nucleotides matching TRBD2. J was trimmed by 4 bases and V by 5 bases; bases with no gene match: 5. Germline CDR1 is SGHAT and CDR2 is FQNNGV. The CDR3 loop spans 15 amino acids. The CDR3 sequence: CASSPRTSGSYEQYF. Here the CDR3 DNA reads TGTGCCAGCAGCCCAAGGACTAGCGGGAGTTACGAGCAGTACTTC.

This CDR3 reads CASSYGTGDGYEQYF. In DNA, the CDR3 is TGCGCCAGCAGCTACGGGACAGGGGATGGCTACGAGCAGTACTTC. This chain uses TRBV5-1 with TRBJ2-7, with 10 bases that match TRBD1. The germline gives CDR1 SGHRS, CDR2 YFSETQ. The CDR3 has 15 residues. J was trimmed by 3 bases and V by 3 bases; bases with no gene match: 6.

This chain connects TRBV7-3 to TRBJ2-7; 7 bases align to TRBD2. V was pared by 8 bases and J by 1 base, with 11 bases of the junction left unmatched. The CDR3 sequence is 15 residues long. Germline CDR1 and CDR2: SGHTA and FQGTGA. The CDR3 protein is CASSVGPGGSYEQYF. Written as DNA, the CDR3 is TGTGCCAGCTCAGTCGGGCCGGGGGGTTCCTACGAGCAGTACTTC. The full variable domain, rest sourced from reference TRBV7-3 and TRBJ2-7, is GAGVSQTPSNKVTEKGKYVELRCDPISGHTALYWYRQSLGQGPEFLIYFQGTGAADDSGLPNDRFFAVRPEGSVSTLKIQRTERGDSAVYLCASSVGPGGSYEQYFGPGTRLTVT.

CDR3 in amino acids: CASSSHGTSGSLYNEQFF. For the CDR3, the DNA is TGTGCCAGCAGCTCCCACGGGACTAGCGGGAGTCTTTACAATGAGCAGTTCTTC. J is TRBJ2-1 and V is TRBV5-4; 14 bases are a match to TRBD2. Trimming took 3 bases from V and 4 from J; bases not matched to a gene: 9. The CDR3 spans 18 residues. The germline V gene encodes CDR1 SGHNT and CDR2 YYREEE (reference sequence).

The chain uses TRBV11-2 and TRBJ2-2; possible D gene TRBD2, 6 bases. Germline CDR1 SGHAT, CDR2 FQNNGV. The CDR3 extends over 17 amino acids. V was pared by 1 base and J by 3 bases, with 15 bases between. The CDR3 sequence: CASSLVGGMGDTGELFF. In DNA, the CDR3 is TGTGCCAGCAGCTTAGTTGGAGGGATGGGGGACACCGGGGAGCTGTTTTTT.

V and J are TRBV13 and TRBJ2-7, with D tentatively TRBD2 (6 bases). From germline, CDR1 is PRHDT and CDR2 FYEKMQ (reference sequence). Between the trimmed V and J ends, which lost 4 bases and 2 bases, there was a span of 9 bases. The CDR3 runs 13 residues. CDR3 sequence (DNA): TGTGCCAGCAGCTCCCCGGGAGCCTACGAGCAGTACTTC. Its protein is CASSSPGAYEQYF.

The gene calls are TRBV28 and TRBJ2-2, with 7 nucleotides matching TRBD2. The trim removed 8 bases at V and 3 bases at J, leaving 12 bases unmatched. This CDR3 spans 16 amino acids. Per the germline V gene, CDR1 is MDHEN and CDR2 is SYDVKM. DNA for the CDR3: TGTGCCAGCTCATCTCTGCGGGAGATCTACACCGGGGAGCTGTTTTTT. This codes for CASSSLREIYTGELFF. Filled out from reference TRBV28 and TRBJ2-2, the complete variable domain reads DVKVTQSSRYLVKRTGEKVFLECVQDMDHENMFWYRQDPGLGLRLIYFSYDVKMKEKGDIPEGYSVSREKKERFSLILESASTNQTSMYLCASSSLREIYTGELFFGEGSRLTVL.

The chain couples TRBV5-1 to TRBJ2-7; the D is unclear. The CDR3 spans 12 residues. Between the trimmed V and J ends, which lost 0 bases and 5 bases, there was a span of 6 bases. Germline CDR1 is SGHRS and CDR2 is YFSETQ. The CDR3: CASSLVLHEQYF. The CDR3 bases are TGCGCCAGCAGCTTGGTCCTCCACGAGCAGTACTTC. The whole variable domain, filled in from reference TRBV5-1 and TRBJ2-7, reads KAGVTQTPRYLIKTRGQQVTLSCSPISGHRSVSWYQQTPGQGLQFLFEYFSETQRNKGNFPGRFSGRQFSNSRSEMNVSTLELGDSALYLCASSLVLHEQYFGPGTRLTVT.

The V and J genes are TRBV10-3 and TRBJ2-3; 15 bases are a match to TRBD2. Looked up from germline, CDR1 is ENHRY and CDR2 is SYGVKD. J lost 0 bases, V lost 1 base, and 20 bases had no gene match. The CDR3 is made up of 24 amino acids. CDR3 in amino acids: CAISEFEAGTSGGLSIESTDTQYF. In DNA form, the CDR3 reads TGTGCCATCAGTGAGTTCGAAGCCGGGACTAGCGGGGGGCTTTCCATCGAGAGCACAGATACGCAGTATTTT.

This clone was counted a single time. The chain links TRBV19 to TRBJ2-1; D is unclear. This CDR3 has 14 residues. Germline V gene lookup returns CDR1 LNHDA and CDR2 SQIVND (reference sequence). Between the trimmed V and J ends, which lost 5 bases and 8 bases, there was a span of 16 bases. CDR3 DNA: TGTGCCAGTAGTCTGAGCCCCCGTTCGGATGAGCAGTTCTTC. It encodes CASSLSPRSDEQFF.

The rearrangement joins TRBV27 to TRBJ2-1; 7 bases are a match to TRBD2. Germline CDR1 reads MNHEY; CDR2 reads SMNVEV (reference sequence). CDR3 size: 14 residues. J was trimmed by 9 bases and V by 4 bases; bases with no gene match: 9. For the CDR3, the DNA is TGTGCCAGCAGTTCAACTAGGACTAGGGGTGAGCAGTTCTTC. It codes for CASSSTRTRGEQFF.

The V gene is TRBV10-3, the J gene TRBJ2-5, with D possibly TRBD2 on 6 matching bases. Trimming shortened V by 10 bases and J by 5 bases, and 17 bases separated the two germline ends. Germline V gives CDR1 ENHRY, CDR2 SYGVKD. This CDR3 comprises 13 residues. DNA for the CDR3: TGTGCCACCCGGGGCGGGGTGGGTGAGACCCAGTACTTC. Translated: CATRGGVGETQYF.

The chain combines TRBV12-5 with TRBJ2-1; 9 bases match TRBD1. The CDR3 length is 14 residues. The J segment lost 5 bases and the V segment lost 5 bases, leaving 4 bases of the junction unmatched. Germline loops: CDR1 LGHNT, CDR2 FRNRAP. The CDR3 sequence: CASGPGTGNNEQFF. For the CDR3, the DNA is TGTGCTAGTGGTCCCGGGACAGGGAACAATGAGCAGTTCTTC.

V is TRBV11-3 and J is TRBJ2-1; D possibly corresponds to TRBD2 (6 bases). Germline values: CDR1 SGHNT, CDR2 YENEEA. The CDR3 has 15 amino acids. Trimming shortened V by 1 base and J by 1 base, and 8 bases separated the two germline ends. The CDR3 DNA reads TGTGCCAGCAGCTTAGGGACTACTTCCTACAATGAGCAGTTCTTC. As protein: CASSLGTTSYNEQFF.